The subject of this entry is one T cell receptor beta chain. Antigen unknown. Reverse transcription of extracted RNA yielded cDNA, which provided the sequencing template. Using immunoSEQ multiplex PCR, the repertoire was profiled, and TCRdb retains in-frame clones only, with some absent. The profile covers about 91,000 clones, with roughly 47% appearing a single time and about 0.79% taken by the ten largest. This entry comes from a study of CD8+ T cells in alopecia areata. Study information: At a dose of 5 to 10 mg twice daily, oral tofacitinib was given to treated patients. Findings and caveats of the study: Scalp sequencing also captures normal skin's resident alphabeta T cells.

V lost 1 base and J 8 bases, leaving 21 bases between the germline ends. Germline V gives CDR1 GTSNPN, CDR2 SVGIG (reference sequence). The CDR3 totals 16 residues. The study team obtained lesional scalp punch biopsies and peripheral blood from alopecia areata patients. This sequence was found in a human donor with alopecia areata. The chain combines TRBV30 with TRBJ2-1; D perhaps matches TRBD1 (6 bases). The sample consisted of CD4+ T cells sorted from blood. Here the CDR3 DNA reads TGTGCCTGGAGTGCCCGCCGGGACACCCGTATCTATGAGCAGTTCTTC. Translated: CAWSARRDTRIYEQFF.